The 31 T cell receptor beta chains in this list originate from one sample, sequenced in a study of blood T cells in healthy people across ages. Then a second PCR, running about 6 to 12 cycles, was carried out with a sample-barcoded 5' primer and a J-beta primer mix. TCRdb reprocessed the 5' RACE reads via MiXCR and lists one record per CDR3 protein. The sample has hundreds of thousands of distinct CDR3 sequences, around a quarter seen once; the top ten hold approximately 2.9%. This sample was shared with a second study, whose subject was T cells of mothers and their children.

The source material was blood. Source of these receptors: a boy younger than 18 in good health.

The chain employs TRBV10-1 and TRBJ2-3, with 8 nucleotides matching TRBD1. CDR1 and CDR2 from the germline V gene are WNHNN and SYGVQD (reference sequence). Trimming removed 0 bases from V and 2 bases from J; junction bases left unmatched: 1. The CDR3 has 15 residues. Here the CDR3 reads CASSESDRATDTQYF. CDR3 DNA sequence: TGCGCCAGCAGTGAGTCGGACAGGGCCACAGATACGCAGTATTTT.

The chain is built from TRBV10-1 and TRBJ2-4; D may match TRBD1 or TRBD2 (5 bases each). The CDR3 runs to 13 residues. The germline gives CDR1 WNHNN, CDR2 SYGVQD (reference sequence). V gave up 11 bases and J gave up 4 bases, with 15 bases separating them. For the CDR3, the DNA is TGCGCCGGGGGTCAGAGCTTTAAAAACATTCAGTACTTC. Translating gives CAGGQSFKNIQYF.

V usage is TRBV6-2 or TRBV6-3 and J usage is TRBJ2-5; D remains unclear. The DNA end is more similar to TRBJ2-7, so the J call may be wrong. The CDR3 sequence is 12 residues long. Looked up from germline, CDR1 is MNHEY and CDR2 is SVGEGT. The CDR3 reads CASSYLTYEQYF. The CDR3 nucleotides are TGTGCCAGCAGTTACCTAACTTACGAGCAGTACTTC.

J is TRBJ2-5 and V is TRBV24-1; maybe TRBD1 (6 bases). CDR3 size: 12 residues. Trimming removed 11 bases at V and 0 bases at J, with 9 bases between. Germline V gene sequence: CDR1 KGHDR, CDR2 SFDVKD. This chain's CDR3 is CAKRGNQETQYF. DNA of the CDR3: TGTGCCAAGAGGGGGAACCAAGAGACCCAGTACTTC.

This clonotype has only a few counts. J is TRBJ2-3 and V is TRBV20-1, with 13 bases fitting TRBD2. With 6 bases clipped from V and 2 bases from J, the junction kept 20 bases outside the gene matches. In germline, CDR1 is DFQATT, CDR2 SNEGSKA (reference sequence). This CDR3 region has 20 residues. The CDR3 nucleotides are TGCAGTGCATTCGCGATCCAACACCCGACTAGCGGGAGGTCCACAGATACGCAGTATTTT. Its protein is CSAFAIQHPTSGRSTDTQYF.

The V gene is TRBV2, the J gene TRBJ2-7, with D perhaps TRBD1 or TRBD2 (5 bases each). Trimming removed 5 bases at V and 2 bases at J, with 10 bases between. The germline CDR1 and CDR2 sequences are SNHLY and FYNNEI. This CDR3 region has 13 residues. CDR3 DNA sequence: TGTGCCAGCAGTATTAGGGGACCCTACGAGCAGTACTTC. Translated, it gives CASSIRGPYEQYF.

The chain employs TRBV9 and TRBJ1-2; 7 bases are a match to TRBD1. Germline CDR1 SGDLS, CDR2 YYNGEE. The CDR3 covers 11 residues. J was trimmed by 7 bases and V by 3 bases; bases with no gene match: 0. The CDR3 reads CASSGDSGYTF. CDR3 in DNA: TGTGCCAGCAGCGGGGACAGTGGCTACACCTTC.

The CDR3 DNA sequence: TGTGCCAGCAGTTACTCGAGTTGGAAGGCAGATGAGCAGTACTTC. Its translation is CASSYSSWKADEQYF. J is TRBJ2-7 and V is TRBV6-5; D unresolved. This CDR3 has 15 residues. The germline V gene has CDR1 MNHEY and CDR2 SVGAGI. Trimming took off 0 bases at V and 7 bases at J, with 16 bases between the two ends.

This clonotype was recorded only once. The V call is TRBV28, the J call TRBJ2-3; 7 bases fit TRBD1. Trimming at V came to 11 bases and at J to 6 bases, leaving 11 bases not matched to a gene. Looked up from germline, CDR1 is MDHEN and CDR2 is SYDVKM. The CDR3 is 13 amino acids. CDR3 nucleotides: TGTGCCTGTGACACAGGGACAGAGGATACGCAGTATTTT. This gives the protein CACDTGTEDTQYF.

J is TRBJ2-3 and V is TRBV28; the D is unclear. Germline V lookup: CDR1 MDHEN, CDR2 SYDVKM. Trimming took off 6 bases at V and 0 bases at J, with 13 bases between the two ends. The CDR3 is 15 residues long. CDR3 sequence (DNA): TGTGCCAGCAGGAACACCCTCGGGAGCACAGATACGCAGTATTTT. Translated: CASRNTLGSTDTQYF.

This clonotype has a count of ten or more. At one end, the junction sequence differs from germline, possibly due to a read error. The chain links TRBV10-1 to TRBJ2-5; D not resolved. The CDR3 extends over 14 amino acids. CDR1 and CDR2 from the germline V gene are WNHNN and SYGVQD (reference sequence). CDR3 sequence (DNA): TGTGCCAGCAGTGAAAGTTCCGGCCAAGAGACCCAGTACTTC. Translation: CASSESSGQETQYF.

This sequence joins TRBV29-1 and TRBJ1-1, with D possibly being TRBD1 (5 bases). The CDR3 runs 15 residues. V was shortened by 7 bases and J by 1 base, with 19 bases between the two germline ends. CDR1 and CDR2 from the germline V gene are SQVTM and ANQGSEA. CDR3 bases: TGCAGCGCCCCGCGGCGGGGGACGGGGAACACTGAAGCTTTCTTT. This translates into CSAPRRGTGNTEAFF.

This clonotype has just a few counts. The chain's CDR3 is CASSPGTIKGRADTQYF. CDR3 DNA sequence: TGTGCCAGCAGTCCCGGGACCATTAAGGGGAGGGCAGATACGCAGTATTTT. V is TRBV28 and J is TRBJ2-3; 7 nucleotides match TRBD2. There are 17 residues in the CDR3. CDR1 and CDR2 from the germline V gene are MDHEN and SYDVKM. J gave up 4 bases and V 5 bases, and 15 bases lay outside the gene matches.

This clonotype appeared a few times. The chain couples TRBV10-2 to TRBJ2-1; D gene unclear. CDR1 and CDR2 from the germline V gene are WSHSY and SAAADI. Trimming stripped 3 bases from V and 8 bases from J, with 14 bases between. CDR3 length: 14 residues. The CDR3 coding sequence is TGCGCCAGCAGTGACGGCTACACTGGCGATGAGCAGTTCTTC. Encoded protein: CASSDGYTGDEQFF.

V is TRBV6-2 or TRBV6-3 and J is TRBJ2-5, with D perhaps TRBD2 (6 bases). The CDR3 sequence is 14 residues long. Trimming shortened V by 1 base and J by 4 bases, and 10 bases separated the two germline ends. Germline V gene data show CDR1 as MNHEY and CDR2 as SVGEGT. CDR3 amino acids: CASSYFRGGETQYF. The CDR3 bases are TGTGCCAGCAGTTACTTCCGGGGAGGAGAGACCCAGTACTTC.

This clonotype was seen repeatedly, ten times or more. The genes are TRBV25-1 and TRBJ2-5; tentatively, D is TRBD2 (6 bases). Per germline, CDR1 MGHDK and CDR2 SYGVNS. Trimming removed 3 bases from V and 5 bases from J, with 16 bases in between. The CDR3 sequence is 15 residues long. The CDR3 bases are TGTGCCAGCAGTGAGCCACCACCGGGGGTGGAGACCCAGTACTTC. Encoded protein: CASSEPPPGVETQYF. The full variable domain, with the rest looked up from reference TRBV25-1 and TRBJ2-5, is EADIYQTPRYLVIGTGKKITLECSQTMGHDKMYWYQQDPGMELHLIHYSYGVNSTEKGDLSSESTVSRIRTEHFPLTLESARPSHTSQYLCASSEPPPGVETQYFGPGTRLLVL.

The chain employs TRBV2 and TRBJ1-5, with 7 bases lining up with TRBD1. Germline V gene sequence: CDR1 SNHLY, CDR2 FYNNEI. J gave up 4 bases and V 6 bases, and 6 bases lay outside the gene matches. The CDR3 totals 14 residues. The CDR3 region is CASRDDRENQPQHF. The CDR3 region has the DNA TGTGCCAGCAGAGACGACAGGGAAAATCAGCCCCAGCATTTT.

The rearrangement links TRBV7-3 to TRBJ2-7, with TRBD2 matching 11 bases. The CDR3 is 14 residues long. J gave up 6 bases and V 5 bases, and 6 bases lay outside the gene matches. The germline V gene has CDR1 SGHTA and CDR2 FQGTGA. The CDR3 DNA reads TGTGCCAGCAGCCCGGGGACTAGCGGTACCGAGCAGTACTTC. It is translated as CASSPGTSGTEQYF.

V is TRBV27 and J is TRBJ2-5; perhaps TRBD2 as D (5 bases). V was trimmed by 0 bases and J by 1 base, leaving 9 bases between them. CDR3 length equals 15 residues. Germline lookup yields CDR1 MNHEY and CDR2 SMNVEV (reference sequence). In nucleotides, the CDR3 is TGTGCCAGCAGTTTATCTCTAGCCCGCCAAGAGACCCAGTACTTC. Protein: CASSLSLARQETQYF.

CDR3 loop: CASGTSGGPRQFF. CDR3 coding DNA: TGTGCCAGCGGGACTAGCGGGGGGCCCCGACAGTTCTTC. The chain has TRBV6-2 or TRBV6-3 and TRBJ2-5, with 15 bases lining up with TRBD2. The assigned J gene may be wrong: the sequence end matches TRBJ2-1 better. The germline gives CDR1 MNHEY, CDR2 SVGEGT. This CDR3 comprises 13 residues.

CDR3 in amino acids: CATHLSYGYTF. The CDR3 DNA follows: TGTGCCACCCACCTTTCCTATGGCTACACCTTC. V is TRBV28 and J is TRBJ1-2; no reliable D call. This CDR3 is 11 amino acids long. The germline V and J ends were trimmed by 10 bases and 4 bases, with 10 bases remaining between them. CDR1 is MDHEN and CDR2 is SYDVKM in the germline V gene.

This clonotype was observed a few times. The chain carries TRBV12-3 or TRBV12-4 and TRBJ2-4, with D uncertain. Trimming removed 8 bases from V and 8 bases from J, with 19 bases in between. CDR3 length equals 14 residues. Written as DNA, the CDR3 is TGTGCCAGCGCTCTCCGGGCCTCCCGCGACATTCAGTACTTC. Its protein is CASALRASRDIQYF.

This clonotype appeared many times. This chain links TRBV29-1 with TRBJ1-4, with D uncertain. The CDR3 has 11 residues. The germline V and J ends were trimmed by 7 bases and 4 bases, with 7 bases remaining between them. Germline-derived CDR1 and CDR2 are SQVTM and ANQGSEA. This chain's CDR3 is CSADYNEKLFF. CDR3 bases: TGCAGCGCGGATTATAATGAAAAACTGTTTTTT.

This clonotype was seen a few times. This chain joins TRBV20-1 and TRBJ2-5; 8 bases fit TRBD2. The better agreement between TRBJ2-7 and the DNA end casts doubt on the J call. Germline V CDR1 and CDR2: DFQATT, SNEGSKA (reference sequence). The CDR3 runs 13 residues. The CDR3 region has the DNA TGCAGTGCTTGGACTAGCATGGGCTACGAGCAGTACTTC. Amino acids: CSAWTSMGYEQYF.

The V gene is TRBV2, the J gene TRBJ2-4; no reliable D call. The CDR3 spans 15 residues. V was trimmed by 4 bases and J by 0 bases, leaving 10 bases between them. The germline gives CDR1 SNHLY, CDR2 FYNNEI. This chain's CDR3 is CASSVTWVAKNIQYF. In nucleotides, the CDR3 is TGTGCCAGCAGTGTTACCTGGGTAGCCAAAAACATTCAGTACTTC. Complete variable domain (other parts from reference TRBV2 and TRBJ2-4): EPEVTQTPSHQVTQMGQEVILRCVPISNHLYFYWYRQILGQKVEFLVSFYNNEISEKSEIFDDQFSVERPDGSNFTLKIRSTKLEDSAMYFCASSVTWVAKNIQYFGAGTRLSVL.

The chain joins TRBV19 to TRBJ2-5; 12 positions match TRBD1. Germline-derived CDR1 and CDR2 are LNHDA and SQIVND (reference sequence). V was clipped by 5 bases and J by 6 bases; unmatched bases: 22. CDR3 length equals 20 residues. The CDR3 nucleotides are TGTGCCAGTAGTGTGTTCTCGTTGAGGGACAGGGGGCGCGAAGAAAAGACCCAGTACTTC. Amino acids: CASSVFSLRDRGREEKTQYF.

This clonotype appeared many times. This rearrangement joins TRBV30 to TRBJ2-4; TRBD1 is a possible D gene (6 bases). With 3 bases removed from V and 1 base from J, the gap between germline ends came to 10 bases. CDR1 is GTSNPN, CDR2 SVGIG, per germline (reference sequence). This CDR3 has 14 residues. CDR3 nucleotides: TGTGCCTGGAGGGAAACAGGGGCCAAAAACATTCAGTACTTC. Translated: CAWRETGAKNIQYF.

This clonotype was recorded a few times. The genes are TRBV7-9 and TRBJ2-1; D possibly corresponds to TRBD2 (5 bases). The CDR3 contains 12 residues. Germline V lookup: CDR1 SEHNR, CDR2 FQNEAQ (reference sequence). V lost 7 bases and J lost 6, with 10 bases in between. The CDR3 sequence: CASIQGSNEQFF. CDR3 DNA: TGTGCCAGCATCCAAGGGAGCAATGAGCAGTTCTTC.

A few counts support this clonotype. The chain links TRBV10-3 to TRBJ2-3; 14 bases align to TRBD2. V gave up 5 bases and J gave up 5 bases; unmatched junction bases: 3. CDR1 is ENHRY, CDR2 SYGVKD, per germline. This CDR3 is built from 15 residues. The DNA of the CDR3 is TGTGCCATCAGTCCAGGGACTAGCGGGGGAGATACGCAGTATTTT. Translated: CAISPGTSGGDTQYF.

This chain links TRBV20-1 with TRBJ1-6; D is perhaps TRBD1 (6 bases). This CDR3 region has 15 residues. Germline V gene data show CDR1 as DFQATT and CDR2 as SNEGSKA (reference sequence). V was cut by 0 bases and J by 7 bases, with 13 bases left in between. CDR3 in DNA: TGCAGTGCTAGAGATACGGCAGGGGCGAATTCACCCCTCCACTTT. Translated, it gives CSARDTAGANSPLHF.

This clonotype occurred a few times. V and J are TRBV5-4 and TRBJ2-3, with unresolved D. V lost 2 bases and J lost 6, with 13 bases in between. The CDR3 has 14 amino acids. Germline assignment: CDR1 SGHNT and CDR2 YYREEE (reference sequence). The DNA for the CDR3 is TGTGCCAGCAGCTTACCAGGACGGGCCGATACGCAGTATTTT. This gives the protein CASSLPGRADTQYF.